The rows below give T cell receptor beta chains drawn from one sample of a study of blood T cell repertoires in COVID-19. Generated by immunoSEQ multiplex PCR, the TCRdb table keeps only in-frame clones and is missing some. The sample lists 150,000 or so clones, 80% to 90% occurring once. What was sequenced was peripheral blood. Every receptor here comes from a man aged 55 to 70 with acute or convalescent COVID-19. Both conserved end residues are trimmed from each CDR3.

V gene,CDR3 protein
TRBV6-1,ASSEALRFYGYT
TRBV3-1/TRBV3-2,ASSQDGGWSTDTQY
TRBV27,ASSLYPGQGWEQY
TRBV5-1,ASSPDGQGYGEQY
TRBV5-1,ASSLRGQGRTNTGELF
TRBV19,ASSPYQTGMTDTQY
TRBV11-3,ASSQTGGFGYT
TRBV21-1,ASSNSGNTEAF
TRBV27,ASSLGGDRASEQY
TRBV27,ASSLARGYTEAF
TRBV5-6,ASSLGQGDGYT
TRBV11-2,ASSLEPGTGNTGELF
TRBV27,ASSLGEYNEQF
TRBV18,ASSPPSRGETQY
TRBV15,ATSRVWTGEQNEKLF
TRBV4-1,ASSQGPSGSYEQY
TRBV27,ASSARLASSEQF
TRBV6-1,ASSELQSFSGNTIY
TRBV27,ASGPRALDTEAF
TRBV2,ASSEGGRTSNSPLH
TRBV24-1,ATNLQDTEAF
TRBV6-2/TRBV6-3,ASSRRLGTQY
TRBV10-2,ASSEWRDLYQETQY
TRBV19,ASSIPGLAGEINEQF
TRBV6-1,ASSGGGRSGADTQY
TRBV9,ASSLRGGAGGEKLF
TRBV4-2,ASSRATGTADTEAF
TRBV12-5,ASGGVRGRYNEQF
TRBV28,ASSLRGTGVAPLH
TRBV27,ASSLSGEGSYEQY
TRBV5-1,ASSSTGSTVSPYNEQF
TRBV6-5,ASFQDRVGYGYT
TRBV27,ASSSYPGLAGDPTDTQY
TRBV6-5,ASSFSGQNNSPLH
TRBV9,ASSVEEGANNEQF